The 13 T cell receptor beta chains below come from one sample, sequenced in a study of T cells in Graves' hyperthyroidism and ophthalmopathy. RNA transcripts yielded amplified TCR beta CDR3 regions. The TCR CDR3 was amplified in a first-round RT-PCR using the HTBI primer set. Each CDR3 protein gets one entry after TCRdb re-called the multiplex PCR reads with MiXCR. The sample has 600,000 or so distinct CDR3 sequences, 46% seen once. Material: peripheral blood or thyroid tissue (not recorded which). The receptor set was obtained from a young woman with Graves' hyperthyroidism.

This clonotype was counted a few times. CDR3: CASSSRVRETYEQYF. CDR3 in DNA: TGTGCCAGCAGCTCCCGGGTGCGGGAGACCTACGAGCAGTACTTC. The V and J genes are TRBV7-2 and TRBJ2-7; TRBD2 matches 7 bases. There are 15 residues in the CDR3. CDR1 and CDR2 (germline): SGHTA, FQGNSA. The V segment lost 4 bases and the J segment 2 bases; nucleotides outside the gene matches: 8.

The V call is TRBV29-1, the J call TRBJ1-1, with D perhaps matching TRBD1 (5 bases). This CDR3 has 15 residues. The germline CDR1 and CDR2 sequences are SQVTM and ANQGSEA. Trimming removed 6 bases at V and 5 bases at J, with 22 bases between. CDR3 in DNA: TGCAGCGTATTACCAGGGAGTGGGAAGGAGACTGAAGCTTTCTTT. Encoded protein: CSVLPGSGKETEAFF.

This chain links TRBV15 with TRBJ2-7; D unclear. This CDR3 spans 11 amino acids. Germline lookup yields CDR1 LNHNV and CDR2 YYDKDF (reference sequence). Trimming pared 6 bases from V and 3 bases from J, leaving 6 bases between. Here the CDR3 DNA reads TGTGCCACCAGATGGGACTACGAGCAGTACTTC. The encoded protein is CATRWDYEQYF. Together with reference TRBV15 and TRBJ2-7, the CDR3 gives the full variable domain: DAMVIQNPRYQVTQFGKPVTLSCSQTLNHNVMYWYQQKSSQAPKLLFHYYDKDFNNEADTPDNFQSRRPNTSFCFLDIRSPGLGDTAMYLCATRWDYEQYFGPGTRLTVT.

V and J are TRBV2 and TRBJ1-2; 7 nucleotides match TRBD1. Germline CDR1 reads SNHLY; CDR2 reads FYNNEI. CDR3 size: 14 residues. Trimming took 10 bases from V and 4 from J; bases not matched to a gene: 12. The CDR3 sequence is CAISLSTGIYGYTF. Here the CDR3 DNA reads TGTGCCATCAGCCTATCGACAGGGATCTATGGCTACACCTTC.

V usage is TRBV12-3 or TRBV12-4 and J usage is TRBJ1-1; 9 bases are shared with TRBD1. This CDR3 contains 14 residues. Trimming removed 5 bases from V and 4 bases from J; junction bases left unmatched: 5. The CDR3 here is CASSAGQGSTEAFF. CDR3 DNA sequence: TGTGCCAGCAGTGCTGGACAGGGGTCCACTGAAGCTTTCTTT.

As to this clonotype: Since a much larger clone is just one base distant, this may be a read error. The final CDR3 position lacks the conserved phenylalanine or tryptophan, pointing to a likely read error. This rearrangement joins TRBV7-2 to TRBJ2-5, with D uncertain. Between the trimmed V and J ends, which lost 5 bases and 2 bases, there was a span of 18 bases. Germline V gene lookup returns CDR1 SGHTA and CDR2 FQGNSA. This CDR3 spans 16 amino acids. In DNA, the CDR3 is TGTGCCAGCAGCCAAGGTCTGGCCATGCCGCAAGAGACCCAGTACTTA. This translates into CASSQGLAMPQETQYL.

There are many counts of this clonotype. This chain uses TRBV5-4 with TRBJ1-5; D is unresolved. V dropped 5 bases and J dropped 10 bases, with 16 bases sitting between them. The CDR3 runs to 13 residues. Germline CDR1 SGHNT, CDR2 YYREEE (reference sequence). The CDR3 protein is CASRSGLTGPQHF. CDR3 DNA sequence: TGTGCCAGCAGATCGGGCCTCACGGGACCCCAGCATTTT. The variable domain in full, completed from reference TRBV5-4 and TRBJ1-5, reads ETGVTQSPTHLIKTRGQQVTLRCSSQSGHNTVSWYQQALGQGPQFIFQYYREEENGRGNFPPRFSGLQFPNYSSELNVNALELDDSALYLCASRSGLTGPQHFGDGTRLSIL.

As to this clonotype: This may come from a read error, since a much larger clone is one base off. This chain connects TRBV11-1 to TRBJ1-5; D is unresolved. This CDR3 has 15 residues. Germline lookup yields CDR1 SGHAT and CDR2 FQDESV (reference sequence). With 1 base removed from V and 2 bases from J, the gap between germline ends came to 9 bases. DNA of the CDR3: TGTGCCAGCAGCTTAGGGCCAGGTTGCAATCAGCCCCAGCATTTT. This translates into CASSLGPGCNQPQHF.

Many counts were recorded for this clonotype. This chain connects TRBV11-2 to TRBJ1-1, with a tentative D call TRBD1 (5 bases). Germline-derived CDR1 and CDR2 are SGHAT and FQNNGV. Trimming removed 0 bases from V and 7 bases from J, with 6 bases in between. The CDR3 is 12 residues long. In DNA form, the CDR3 reads TGTGCCAGCAGCTTAGATAGGGGTGAAGCTTTCTTT. It yields the protein CASSLDRGEAFF.

The chain recombines TRBV11-1 with TRBJ2-5; no firm D call. The CDR3 covers 12 residues. CDR1 and CDR2 from the germline V gene are SGHAT and FQDESV (reference sequence). The V gene lost 1 base and the J gene lost 9 bases, with 9 bases spanning the gap. The CDR3 is CASSLVNEPQYF. As DNA, the CDR3 is TGTGCCAGCAGCTTAGTCAACGAGCCCCAGTACTTC.

This clonotype came up a few times. The rearrangement links TRBV12-3 or TRBV12-4 to TRBJ2-5, with D unclear. Trimming took 8 bases from V and 1 from J, leaving 11 bases between them. The CDR3 consists of 13 residues. The CDR3 coding sequence is TGTGCCAGCTTGGGCAGTGCCCAAGAGACCCAGTACTTC. Its protein product is CASLGSAQETQYF.

A word on this clonotype: A much more abundant neighbour one base away suggests this may be a read error. V is TRBV7-2 and J is TRBJ2-5; D is undetermined. In germline, CDR1 is SGHTA, CDR2 FQGNSA. This CDR3 region has 12 residues. V dropped 2 bases and J dropped 12 bases, with 13 bases sitting between them. CDR3 in amino acids: CASSLMGLNKYF. The CDR3 DNA is TGTGCCAGCAGCTTAATGGGCTTAAACAAGTACTTC.

The chain links TRBV7-8 to TRBJ1-1; D gene uncertain. Germline V gene data show CDR1 as SGHVS and CDR2 as FQNEAQ. V was trimmed by 6 bases and J by 0 bases, leaving 8 bases between them. This CDR3 comprises 13 residues. The CDR3 DNA follows: TGTGCCAGCAGTGAACCCATGAACACTGAAGCTTTCTTT. Its translation: CASSEPMNTEAFF.